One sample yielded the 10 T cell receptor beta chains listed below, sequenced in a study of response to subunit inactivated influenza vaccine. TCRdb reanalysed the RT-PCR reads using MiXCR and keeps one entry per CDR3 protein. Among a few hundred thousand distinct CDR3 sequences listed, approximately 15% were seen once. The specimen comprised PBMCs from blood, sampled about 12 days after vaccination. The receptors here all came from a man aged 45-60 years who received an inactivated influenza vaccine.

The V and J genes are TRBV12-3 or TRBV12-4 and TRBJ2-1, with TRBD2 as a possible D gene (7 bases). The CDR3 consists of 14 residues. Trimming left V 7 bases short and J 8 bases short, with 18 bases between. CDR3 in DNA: TGTGCCAGCACCCTGGGGGGGGCGGGCGATGAGCAGTTCTTC. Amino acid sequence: CASTLGGAGDEQFF.

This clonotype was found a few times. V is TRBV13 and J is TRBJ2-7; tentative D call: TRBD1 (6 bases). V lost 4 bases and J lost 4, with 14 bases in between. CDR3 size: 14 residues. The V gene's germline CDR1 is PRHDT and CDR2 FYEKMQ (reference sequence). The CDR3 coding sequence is TGTGCCAGCAGCTCCGGACAGAGAAGATACGAGCAGTACTTC. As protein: CASSSGQRRYEQYF.

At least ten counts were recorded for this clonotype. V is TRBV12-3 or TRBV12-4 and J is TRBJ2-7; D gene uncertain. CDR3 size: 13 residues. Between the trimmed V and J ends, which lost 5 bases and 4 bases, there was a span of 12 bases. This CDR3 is CASSPAGAYEQYF. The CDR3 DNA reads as TGTGCCAGCAGTCCTGCAGGCGCATACGAGCAGTACTTC.

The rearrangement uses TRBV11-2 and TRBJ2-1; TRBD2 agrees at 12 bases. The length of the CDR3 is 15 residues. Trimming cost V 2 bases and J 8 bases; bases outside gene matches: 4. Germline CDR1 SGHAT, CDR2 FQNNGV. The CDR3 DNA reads TGTGCCAGCAGCTTATCGACTAGCGGGGGAGATGAGCAGTTCTTC. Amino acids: CASSLSTSGGDEQFF.

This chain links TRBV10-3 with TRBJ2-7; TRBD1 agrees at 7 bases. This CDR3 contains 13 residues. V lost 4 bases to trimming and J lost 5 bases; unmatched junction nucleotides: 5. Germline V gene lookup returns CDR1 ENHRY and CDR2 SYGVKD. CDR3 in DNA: TGTGCCATCAGTGGGGTCAGGGGGAACGAGCAGTACTTC. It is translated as CAISGVRGNEQYF.

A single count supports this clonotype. The CDR3 sequence: CASKTGITGYTF. CDR3 DNA: TGTGCCAGCAAGACAGGCATCACTGGCTACACCTTC. J is TRBJ1-2 and V is TRBV12-3 or TRBV12-4; a possible D gene is TRBD1 (6 bases). The V gene lost 7 bases and the J gene lost 7 bases, with 13 bases spanning the gap. CDR3 length: 12 amino acids.

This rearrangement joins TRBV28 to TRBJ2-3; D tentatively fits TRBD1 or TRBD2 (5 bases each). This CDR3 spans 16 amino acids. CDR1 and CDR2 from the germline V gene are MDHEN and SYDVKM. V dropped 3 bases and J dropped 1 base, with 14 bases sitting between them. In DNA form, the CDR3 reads TGTGCCAGCAGTTTGGCCACGCTGGGGGGCACAGATACGCAGTATTTT. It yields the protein CASSLATLGGTDTQYF.

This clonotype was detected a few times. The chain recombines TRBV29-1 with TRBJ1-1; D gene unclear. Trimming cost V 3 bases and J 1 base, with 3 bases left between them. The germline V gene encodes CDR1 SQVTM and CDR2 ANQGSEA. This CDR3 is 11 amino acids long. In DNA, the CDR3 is TGCAGCGTTGACGGGAACACTGAAGCTTTCTTT. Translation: CSVDGNTEAFF. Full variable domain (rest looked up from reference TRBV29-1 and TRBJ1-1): SAVISQKPSRDICQRGTSLTIQCQVDSQVTMMFWYRQQPGQSLTLIATANQGSEATYESGFVIDKFPISRPNLTFSTLTVSNMSPEDSSIYLCSVDGNTEAFFGQGTRLTVV.

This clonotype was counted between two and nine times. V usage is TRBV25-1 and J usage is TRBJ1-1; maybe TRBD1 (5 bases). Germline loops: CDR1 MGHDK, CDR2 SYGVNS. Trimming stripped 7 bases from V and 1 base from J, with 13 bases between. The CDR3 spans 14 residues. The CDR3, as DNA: TGTGCCAGCACCCCCATCCAGGGGAACACTGAAGCTTTCTTT. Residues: CASTPIQGNTEAFF.

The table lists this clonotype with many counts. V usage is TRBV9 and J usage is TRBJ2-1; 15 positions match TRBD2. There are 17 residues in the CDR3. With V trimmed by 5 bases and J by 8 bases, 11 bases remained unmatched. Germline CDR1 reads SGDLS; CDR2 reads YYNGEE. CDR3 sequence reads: CASSSLPGTSGRYEQFF. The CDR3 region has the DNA TGTGCCAGCAGTAGCCTCCCCGGGACTAGCGGGAGGTATGAGCAGTTCTTC.